Listed below are T cell receptor beta chains from one sample, sequenced in a study of blood T cells in healthy people across ages. TCRdb called the 5' RACE reads again in MiXCR, with one record for every CDR3 protein. In the table there are about 690,000 distinct CDR3 sequences, about 43% of which are singletons. The sample was blood. These receptors originate from an elderly man in good health. The CDR3 runs from the conserved cysteine through the conserved F or W. The D gene is left open where the match is weak. Size values are once, few and many counts, or a class for expanded clones, and some rows have none.

V: TRBV6-6; size: .; D: .; J: TRBJ2-7; DNA: TGTGCCAGCAGTTACCGCGGGGCCTACGAGCAGTACTTC; CDR3: CASSYRGAYEQYF
V: TRBV9; size: many; D: .; J: TRBJ2-4; DNA: TGTGCCAGCAGCCAGGGGGGGGTAGCCAAAAACATTCAGTACTTC; CDR3: CASSQGGVAKNIQYF
V: TRBV7-9; size: .; D: .; J: TRBJ2-3; DNA: TGTGCGATCGTGTGGGGTAGCACAGATACGCAGTATTTT; CDR3: CAIVWGSTDTQYF
V: TRBV18; size: .; D: .; J: TRBJ2-7; DNA: TGTGCCAGCTCACCACCTCCGGGGGAGTACGAGCAGTACTTC; CDR3: CASSPPPGEYEQYF
V: TRBV4-1; size: .; D: TRBD2; J: TRBJ2-1; DNA: TGCGCCGGCAGCCAGCTCTCAGCGGGAGTCGGTGAGCAGTTCTTC; CDR3: CAGSQLSAGVGEQFF
V: TRBV29-1; size: few; D: .; J: TRBJ2-7; DNA: TGCAGCGTCCGCGAGGGGGGGGGCCGGGAGCAGTACTTC; CDR3: CSVREGGGREQYF
V: TRBV11-2; size: .; D: .; J: TRBJ2-7; DNA: TGTGCCAGCAGCCCCCGGGGGCTCAGCTCCTACAATGAGCAGTACTTT; CDR3: CASSPRGLSSYNEQYF
V: TRBV4-2; size: .; D: .; J: TRBJ1-2; DNA: TGTGCCAGCAGCCAAGAAGGCCCCTTGGGGGCGGGGGGCTATGGCTACACCTTC; CDR3: CASSQEGPLGAGGYGYTF
V: TRBV5-1; size: .; D: .; J: TRBJ1-1; DNA: TGCGCCAGCAGCTCGTCCAGTCGAACCACTGAAGCTTTCTTT; CDR3: CASSSSSRTTEAFF
V: TRBV6-4; size: few; D: .; J: TRBJ2-3; DNA: TGTGCCAGCAGTGCCCAGACAGGCACAGATACGCAGTATTTT; CDR3: CASSAQTGTDTQYF
V: TRBV2; size: .; D: TRBD2; J: TRBJ2-1; DNA: TGTGCCAGCAGCGGGACTAGCGGAGTCTACAATGAGCAGTTCTTC; CDR3: CASSGTSGVYNEQFF
V: TRBV6-1; size: .; D: .; J: TRBJ1-1; DNA: TGTGCCAGCAGTGAAGGGACCCTGGGCACTGAAGCTTTCTTT; CDR3: CASSEGTLGTEAFF
V: TRBV7-9; size: few; D: .; J: TRBJ2-3; DNA: TGTGCCAGCAGCTTACCGGTAGTCCCCTTTGGCACAGATACGCAGTATTTT; CDR3: CASSLPVVPFGTDTQYF
V: TRBV6-5; size: .; D: .; J: TRBJ1-1; DNA: TGTGCCGCCCAGCCACGGAGGGCTATAAACACTGAAGCTTTCTTT; CDR3: CAAQPRRAINTEAFF
V: TRBV5-1; size: .; D: .; J: TRBJ2-6; DNA: TGCGCCAGCAGCCCCCGGGCAGGGGAATCTGGGGCCAACGTCCTGACTTTC; CDR3: CASSPRAGESGANVLTF
V: TRBV6-1; size: .; D: TRBD2; J: TRBJ2-2; DNA: TGTGCCAGCAGTGAAGCGCTAGGACTAGCGGGGGGGCCAAACACCGGGGAGCTGTTTTTT; CDR3: CASSEALGLAGGPNTGELFF
V: TRBV11-2; size: few; D: TRBD2; J: TRBJ2-3; DNA: TGTGCCAGCAGCTTTCCGACTAGCGGGGGATTAGATACGCAGTATTTT; CDR3: CASSFPTSGGLDTQYF
V: TRBV3-1; size: .; D: TRBD2; J: TRBJ2-1; DNA: TGTGCCAGCAGCCCCCTCGGGAGGGATGAGCAGTTCTTC; CDR3: CASSPLGRDEQFF
V: TRBV7-2; size: many; D: TRBD2; J: TRBJ2-5; DNA: TGTGCCAGCAGCTTAGTCGCGGGAGGGCCCCAAGAGACCCAGTACTTC; CDR3: CASSLVAGGPQETQYF
V: TRBV14; size: .; D: .; J: TRBJ1-2; DNA: TGTGCCAGCAGCCAAGGTATAGGGACAAGACTCTATGGCTACACCTTC; CDR3: CASSQGIGTRLYGYTF
V: TRBV12-3/TRBV12-4; size: many; D: .; J: TRBJ2-2; DNA: TGTGCCAGCAGCCGTACTAGGCCCGGGGAGCTGTTTTTT; CDR3: CASSRTRPGELFF
V: TRBV2; size: .; D: TRBD1; J: TRBJ2-3; DNA: TGTGCCAGCAGTGAAGCGACGGGACAGCTCACAGATACGCAGTATTTT; CDR3: CASSEATGQLTDTQYF